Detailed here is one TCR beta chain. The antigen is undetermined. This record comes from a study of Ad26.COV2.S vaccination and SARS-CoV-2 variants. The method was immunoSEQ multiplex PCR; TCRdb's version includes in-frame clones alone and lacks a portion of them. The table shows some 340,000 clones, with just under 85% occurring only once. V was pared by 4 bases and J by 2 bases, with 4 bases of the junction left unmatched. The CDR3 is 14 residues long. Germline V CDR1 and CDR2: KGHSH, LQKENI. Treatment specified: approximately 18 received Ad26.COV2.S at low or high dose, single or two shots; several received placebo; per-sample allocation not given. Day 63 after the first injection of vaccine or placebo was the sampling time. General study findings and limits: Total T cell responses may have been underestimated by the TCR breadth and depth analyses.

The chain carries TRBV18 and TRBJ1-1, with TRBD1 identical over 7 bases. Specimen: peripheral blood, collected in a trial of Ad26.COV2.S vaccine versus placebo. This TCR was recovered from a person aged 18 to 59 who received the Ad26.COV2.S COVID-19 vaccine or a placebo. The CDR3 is CASSLRDSNTEAFF. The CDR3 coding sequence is TGTGCCAGCTCACTTCGGGACAGCAACACTGAAGCTTTCTTT.